This TCR beta chain originates from a study of CD8+CD57+ T cells in acquired aplastic anemia. Flow cytometry had shown expanded CD8+CD57+ cells in the patients chosen for sequencing. The study profiled TCR beta VDJ and CDR3 using genomic DNA as template. From the reads, TCRdb called clonotypes with MiXCR, one entry per CDR3 protein. The sample lists 260,000 or so distinct CDR3 sequences; more than 40% were seen once. CDR3 length: 13 amino acids. Trimming removed 8 bases from V and 1 base from J, with 11 bases in between. Germline CDR1 SNHLY, CDR2 FYNNEI. The source material was sorted CD4+, CD8+, or CD8+CD57+ T cells (not recorded which) from PBMCs. The TCR originated in a human donor with aplastic anemia. The rearrangement links TRBV2 to TRBJ1-1; no firm D call. CDR3 nucleotides: TGTGCCAGCGATTGGTCTCAGAACACTGAAGCTTTCTTT. Translating it yields CASDWSQNTEAFF. The full variable domain, rest sourced from reference TRBV2 and TRBJ1-1, is EPEVTQTPSHQVTQMGQEVILRCVPISNHLYFYWYRQILGQKVEFLVSFYNNEISEKSEIFDDQFSVERPDGSNFTLKIRSTKLEDSAMYFCASDWSQNTEAFFGQGTRLTVV.